This T cell receptor (beta chain) stems from a study of human T cells and chemical hapten exposure. Study-wide results and limits: TCRs above 1 in 1000 frequency did not change with DPC sensitization.

This clonotype was recorded at least ten times. What it binds is unknown. MiXCR, applied by TCRdb to the RACE reads, yields one record per CDR3 protein. The repertoire holds roughly 90,000 distinct CDR3 sequences, with about a tenth as singletons. Time point defined: patch test 3, about 24 weeks after DPC sensitization. Documented treatment: therapeutic diphenylcyclopropenone sensitization with weekly scalp DPC. Blood draws came first, before each patch test. This receptor was obtained from a woman in her thirties with alopecia areata. Some clones in this sample may be carry-over from other donors' samples. Source: whole blood, taken in connection with sensitization to the hapten diphenylcyclopropenone (DPC).

This chain's CDR3 is CASAISGANVLTF. In DNA form, the CDR3 reads TGTGCCAGCGCCATCTCTGGGGCCAACGTCCTGACTTTC. The chain carries TRBV28 and TRBJ2-6; D remains ambiguous. CDR3 length equals 13 residues. Per the germline V gene, CDR1 is MDHEN and CDR2 is SYDVKM. V was clipped by 8 bases and J by 0 bases, with 5 bases between them.